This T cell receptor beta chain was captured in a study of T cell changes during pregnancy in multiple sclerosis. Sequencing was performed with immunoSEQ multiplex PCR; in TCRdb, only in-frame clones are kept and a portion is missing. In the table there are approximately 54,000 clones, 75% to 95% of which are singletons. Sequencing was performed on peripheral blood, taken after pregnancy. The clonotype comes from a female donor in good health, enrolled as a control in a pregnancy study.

The CDR3 sequence: CASSSNTGELFF. In nucleotides, the CDR3 is TGTGCCAGCAGCTCTAACACCGGGGAGCTGTTTTTT. The chain recombines TRBV7-9 with TRBJ2-2; the D is unclear. V lost 4 bases and J 2 bases, leaving 2 bases between the germline ends. The CDR3 spans 12 residues. In germline, CDR1 is SEHNR, CDR2 FQNEAQ (reference sequence).